This T cell receptor beta chain was recovered during a study of shared clonotypes between healthy human individuals. Across the whole study: CD4 naive cells filled three plates per donor, CD4 memory three, CD8 naive two and CD8 memory one. Study-level results: The study found about 5% of naive CD4 clonotypes shared across a few donors.

Comment on this clone: Antigen specificity is unknown.

J was trimmed by 6 bases and V by 6 bases; bases with no gene match: 8. CDR3 length: 14 amino acids. Germline V gene data show CDR1 as KGHSH and CDR2 as LQKENI. TCRdb keeps only in-frame clones here, not all; method: immunoSEQ multiplex PCR. The table lists about 2.3 million clones, just under 95% of them singletons. V is TRBV18 and J is TRBJ2-7; 10 nucleotides match TRBD2. Specimen: naive CD4+ T cells from PBMCs. The sample's subset: CD45RA+ positively selected. The source is a man aged 18 to 35 in good health. Some clones in this sample may be carry-over from other donors' samples. The CDR3 DNA reads TGTGCCAGCTCCCAACAGCTAGCGGGAGCCGAGCAGTACTTC. Its translation is CASSQQLAGAEQYF.